Included here is one T cell receptor beta chain sequence, with context. The CDR3 extends over 14 amino acids. Unmatched junction bases numbered 7, after V lost 7 bases and J lost 3 bases. Germline V gene sequence: CDR1 WSHSY, CDR2 SAAADI. This sample is part of a study of blood T cell repertoires in COVID-19. Study details: Samples taken during acute and convalescent COVID-19 were collected in the United States, Italy and Spain.

Authors' processing steps: Estimation of nucleated cell counts relied on the amplification of reference gene primers. The repertoire was sequenced with immunoSEQ multiplex PCR; TCRdb's copy has only in-frame clones and lacks some. V, J and clone size are those of that table, while D and trimming were read from the DNA. The data show 540,000 or so clones, about 88% seen once. This TCR was recovered from a woman between 50 and 59 years old with COVID-19, enrolled during active disease. The V call is TRBV10-2, the J call TRBJ1-1, with 8 bases that match TRBD1. The source material was peripheral blood. The CDR3 reads CASNLQGADTEAFF. The CDR3, as DNA: TGCGCCAGCAACCTGCAGGGGGCCGACACTGAAGCTTTCTTT.